This T cell receptor (beta chain) was obtained from a study of blood T cell repertoires in COVID-19. About the study: Samples representing acute and convalescent COVID-19 were sourced from the United States, Italy and Spain. PBMCs, B-cell-depleted T cells, or T cells were the source of the cDNA or gDNA that made up the material.

In the original analysis: Amplified reference gene primers provided the basis for estimating nucleated cell counts. The table came from immunoSEQ multiplex PCR; TCRdb's copy has only in-frame clones and leaves some out. Clone size and the V and J calls come from that table; the DNA yielded D and trimming. The sample lists under 500,000 clones; around nine tenths were seen once. V was pared by 5 bases and J by 0 bases, with 11 bases between. This CDR3 spans 15 amino acids. Germline-derived CDR1 and CDR2 are LGHDT and YNNKEL (reference sequence). The rearrangement links TRBV3-1 (or the pseudogene TRBV3-2) to TRBJ1-3, with D maybe TRBD1 (6 bases). The material sequenced was peripheral blood. The clonotype comes from a woman aged 25 to 39 with acute or convalescent COVID-19. CDR3 sequence (DNA): TGTGCCAGCAGCAGACAGGCCATCTCTGGAAACACCATATATTTT. Protein product: CASSRQAISGNTIYF.